What follows are 21 T cell receptor beta chains derived from one specimen sequenced in a study of blood T cell repertoires in COVID-19. This table comes from immunoSEQ multiplex PCR, and its TCRdb copy is limited to in-frame clones, with some not included. Of fewer than 200,000 clones detected, around 80% appear once; the ten largest clones hold 7.3%. Sequenced material: PBMCs or T cells enriched from blood (not recorded which). These receptors were collected from a man between 45 and 60 years old who had recovered from COVID-19.

This clone was counted a single time. The chain couples TRBV6-6 to TRBJ2-2; 8 nucleotides line up with TRBD2. This CDR3 has 14 residues. With 6 bases clipped from V and 5 bases from J, the junction kept 5 bases outside the gene matches. Germline CDR1 reads MNHNY; CDR2 reads SVGAGI (reference sequence). The CDR3 DNA follows: TGTGCCAGCAGGACTAGCGCGGGGACCGGGGAGCTGTTTTTT. Protein sequence: CASRTSAGTGELFF.

This clone was counted a few times. The chain uses TRBV6-6 and TRBJ2-4; 11 bases agree with TRBD2. CDR3 length: 18 amino acids. The V gene end was trimmed by 6 bases and the J gene end by 0 bases; junction bases not matched to a gene: 10. The germline gives CDR1 MNHNY, CDR2 SVGAGI (reference sequence). Here the CDR3 DNA reads TGTGCCAGCAGCCGATGGCTAGCGGGGGGAGTAGCCAAAAACATTCAGTACTTC. Its translation: CASSRWLAGGVAKNIQYF.

The J gene is TRBJ2-5, the V gene TRBV9; TRBD2 agrees at 10 bases. This CDR3 is built from 17 residues. Trimming removed 0 bases from V and 2 bases from J; junction bases left unmatched: 7. CDR1 and CDR2 (germline): SGDLS, YYNGEE. The CDR3 is CASSVGATSGTQETQYF. CDR3 coding DNA: TGTGCCAGCAGCGTAGGAGCCACTAGCGGGACTCAAGAGACCCAGTACTTC.

The chain links TRBV7-9 to TRBJ1-4, with TRBD1 as a possible D gene (5 bases). The CDR3 is 15 residues long. The V gene lost 5 bases and the J gene lost 4 bases, with 14 bases spanning the gap. Germline values: CDR1 SEHNR, CDR2 FQNEAQ (reference sequence). The CDR3 spells CASSPLGALNEKLFF. Written as DNA, the CDR3 is TGTGCCAGCAGCCCTCTTGGGGCTCTTAATGAAAAACTGTTTTTT. The full variable domain, rest sourced from reference TRBV7-9 and TRBJ1-4, is DTGVSQNPRHKITKRGQNVTFRCDPISEHNRLYWYRQTLGQGPEFLTYFQNEAQLEKSRLLSDRFSAERPKGSFSTLEIQRTEQGDSAMYLCASSPLGALNEKLFFGSGTQLSVL.

Many counts were recorded for this clone. The CDR3 DNA sequence: TGCAGTGCTAGTACGGTGACAGGTAGTTACGAGCAGTACTTC. It specifies CSASTVTGSYEQYF. V usage is TRBV20-1 and J usage is TRBJ2-7; perhaps TRBD1 as D (6 bases). The ends were cut back, 3 bases at V and 4 bases at J, with 16 bases in the middle. Germline CDR1 DFQATT, CDR2 SNEGSKA (reference sequence). There are 14 residues in the CDR3.

This chain links TRBV11-2 with TRBJ1-1; 11 positions match TRBD1. This CDR3 spans 16 amino acids. Germline V gene lookup returns CDR1 SGHAT and CDR2 FQNNGV. V gave up 4 bases and J gave up 3 bases; unmatched junction bases: 7. Written as DNA, the CDR3 is TGTGCCAGCAGCTCTCGGACAGGGGGCGCATACACTGAAGCTTTCTTT. Amino acids: CASSSRTGGAYTEAFF. The whole variable domain, remainder taken from reference TRBV11-2 and TRBJ1-1, is EAGVAQSPRYKIIEKRQSVAFWCNPISGHATLYWYQQILGQGPKLLIQFQNNGVVDDSQLPKDRFSAERLKGVDSTLKIQPAKLEDSAVYLCASSSRTGGAYTEAFFGQGTRLTVV.

The count of this clone is one. The chain uses TRBV7-6 and TRBJ2-1; 8 positions agree with TRBD2. Germline V CDR1 and CDR2: SGHVS, FNYEAQ. Trimming removed 2 bases from V and 7 bases from J; junction bases left unmatched: 19. The CDR3 covers 19 residues. DNA of the CDR3: TGTGCCAGCAGCTTAAAGCAGGGCGGGAGCGGGGGAATTGTTAATGAGCAGTTCTTC. Translating it yields CASSLKQGGSGGIVNEQFF.

The rearrangement joins TRBV7-2 to TRBJ1-5; D unresolved. V lost 5 bases, J lost 7 bases, and 18 bases lay in between. The CDR3 contains 15 residues. Germline assignment: CDR1 SGHTA and CDR2 FQGNSA. The CDR3 DNA reads TGTGCCAGCAGCCCCCAACGGGAGGGTAGGCAGCCCCAGCATTTT. This gives the protein CASSPQREGRQPQHF.

CDR3 region: CASSSPGTGVYEQYF. CDR3 nucleotide sequence: TGCGCCAGCAGCTCCCCCGGGACAGGGGTCTACGAGCAGTACTTC. This chain links TRBV5-1 with TRBJ2-7; 10 bases line up with TRBD1. This CDR3 contains 15 residues. V dropped 3 bases and J dropped 3; count of bases not matched to a gene: 6. Per the germline V gene, CDR1 is SGHRS and CDR2 is YFSETQ.

This clone was seen once. The chain carries TRBV27 and TRBJ2-2; 7 bases line up with TRBD2. V shed 7 bases, J shed 7 bases, and the junction held 9 bases outside the gene matches. The germline V gene has CDR1 MNHEY and CDR2 SMNVEV (reference sequence). The CDR3 length is 14 residues. The CDR3 loop is CASTKAGWSGELFF. CDR3 nucleotides: TGTGCCAGCACTAAAGCGGGGTGGAGCGGGGAGCTGTTTTTT.

V is TRBV19 and J is TRBJ2-5, with 11 nucleotides matching TRBD2. The CDR3 sequence is 15 residues long. The germline gives CDR1 LNHDA, CDR2 SQIVND (reference sequence). V dropped 5 bases and J dropped 4; count of bases not matched to a gene: 6. The CDR3 sequence is CASSPLAGGPETQYF. Written as DNA, the CDR3 is TGTGCCAGTAGTCCATTAGCGGGGGGGCCAGAGACCCAGTACTTC.

Comments on this clone: This may arise from a read error, as a much more abundant clone is one base away. This chain joins TRBV7-9 and TRBJ1-2, with 7 bases lining up with TRBD1. In germline, CDR1 is SEHNR, CDR2 FQNEAQ (reference sequence). J was trimmed by 2 bases and V by 5 bases; bases with no gene match: 5. The CDR3 is 14 amino acids. CDR3 DNA: TGTGCCAGCAGCGCGAGGGGGCAGAACTATGGCTACACCTTC. The encoded protein is CASSARGQNYGYTF.

This clone appeared once. This chain joins TRBV28 and TRBJ2-3; no clear D. Germline V gene data show CDR1 as MDHEN and CDR2 as SYDVKM. With 5 bases removed from V and 2 bases from J, the gap between germline ends came to 20 bases. The CDR3 totals 17 residues. The CDR3, as DNA: TGTGCCAGCAGTGACTCTCAGCAGTCCCTCTACACAGATACGCAGTATTTT. Protein product: CASSDSQQSLYTDTQYF.

The chain uses TRBV28 and TRBJ1-4; 11 bases align to TRBD1. Trimming cost V 6 bases and J 7 bases; bases outside gene matches: 7. This CDR3 has 15 residues. Germline V CDR1 and CDR2: MDHEN, SYDVKM. The CDR3 DNA sequence: TGTGCCAGCAGAGTATCCGGGACAGGGGGTGAAAAACTGTTTTTT. Its protein product is CASRVSGTGGEKLFF. Drawing the rest from reference TRBV28 and TRBJ1-4, the complete variable domain is DVKVTQSSRYLVKRTGEKVFLECVQDMDHENMFWYRQDPGLGLRLIYFSYDVKMKEKGDIPEGYSVSREKKERFSLILESASTNQTSMYLCASRVSGTGGEKLFFGSGTQLSVL.

This clone has only one observation. The chain has TRBV6-6 and TRBJ1-2, with D tentatively TRBD1 (6 bases). CDR3 size: 12 residues. The V gene lost 6 bases and the J gene lost 6 bases, with 11 bases spanning the gap. CDR1 and CDR2 from the germline V gene are MNHNY and SVGAGI (reference sequence). CDR3 coding DNA: TGTGCCAGCAGAGACAGGACCCATGGCTACACCTTC. It specifies CASRDRTHGYTF.

The chain has TRBV5-4 and TRBJ1-6, with 8 bases aligning to TRBD1. Germline CDR1 is SGHNT and CDR2 is YYREEE (reference sequence). Losses at the gene ends were 5 bases for V and 3 bases for J; bases not matched to a gene: 4. The CDR3 loop spans 15 amino acids. The CDR3 bases are TGTGCCAGCAGGGCCGGACAGGGCTATAATTCACCCCTCCACTTT. It codes for CASRAGQGYNSPLHF.

In this sample, this clone turned up once. This CDR3 reads CASSYTSGGETQYF. CDR3 bases: TGTGCCAGCAGCTACACTAGCGGGGGAGAGACCCAGTACTTC. V gene TRBV11-3 combines with J gene TRBJ2-5; 11 bases agree with TRBD2. Germline loops: CDR1 SGHNT, CDR2 YENEEA. This CDR3 region has 14 residues. The junction had 2 bases not matched to a gene; V was cut back by 4 bases and J by 4 bases.

The V call is TRBV5-5, the J call TRBJ2-2; no firm D call. V lost 0 bases and J 1 base, leaving 7 bases between the germline ends. The CDR3 is made up of 15 amino acids. Germline values: CDR1 SGHKS, CDR2 YYEKEE (reference sequence). This CDR3 reads CASSLGRRNTGELFF. In DNA form, the CDR3 reads TGTGCCAGCAGCTTGGGCAGGCGGAACACCGGGGAGCTGTTTTTT.

This clone was seen more than once but under ten times. The J gene is TRBJ1-5, the V gene TRBV7-2, with 7 bases that match TRBD1. The CDR3 is 15 amino acids. CDR1 is SGHTA, CDR2 FQGNSA, per germline. V shed 5 bases and J 2 bases; nucleotides not matched to a gene: 6. CDR3 DNA sequence: TGTGCCAGCAGCGACAGGGTTAGCGGCAATCAGCCCCAGCATTTT. Protein: CASSDRVSGNQPQHF.

The chain combines TRBV5-4 with TRBJ2-1; 7 bases match TRBD2. The V and J ends lost 4 bases and 4 bases, in that order; junction bases with no gene match: 14. The CDR3 extends over 17 amino acids. CDR1 is SGHNT, CDR2 YYREEE, per germline (reference sequence). Here the CDR3 DNA reads TGTGCCAGCAGCCTAAACGGCGGACTAGGAAAGTACAATGAGCAGTTCTTC. Amino acids: CASSLNGGLGKYNEQFF. The variable domain in full, completed from reference TRBV5-4 and TRBJ2-1, reads ETGVTQSPTHLIKTRGQQVTLRCSSQSGHNTVSWYQQALGQGPQFIFQYYREEENGRGNFPPRFSGLQFPNYSSELNVNALELDDSALYLCASSLNGGLGKYNEQFFGPGTRLTVL.

On this clone: A read error is the likely source, as a far larger clone sits one nucleotide away. The chain is built from TRBV6-5 and TRBJ1-2; tentative D call: TRBD1 (6 bases). Germline CDR1 MNHEY, CDR2 SVGAGI. This CDR3 region has 11 residues. The V end was cut by 7 bases, the J end by 8 bases, with 11 bases between. The CDR3 region has the DNA TGTGCCAGCAACCAGGGGAGAGGCTACACCTTC. Translation gives CASNQGRGYTF.